This T cell receptor beta chain was captured in a study of blood T cell repertoires in COVID-19. This CDR3 contains 14 residues. V was shortened by 4 bases and J by 7 bases, with 15 bases between the two germline ends. In germline, CDR1 is SGHTS, CDR2 YDEGEE. This clone was counted once. Some clones are missing from TCRdb's copy, which holds only in-frame ones; the method was immunoSEQ multiplex PCR. The sample holds about 440,000 clones, around 90% seen once. Grouping used clinical history reported by participants in a survey and questionnaire. Among Cohort 3 donors, those recovered had two negative PCRs, clearance, or symptom resolution.

The chain links TRBV5-8 to TRBJ1-5; D unresolved. Sequencing was done on a sample of PBMCs or T cells enriched from blood (not recorded which). The clonotype originates from a man between 18 and 29 years old who had recovered from COVID-19. The CDR3: CASSPERAGQPQHF. For the CDR3, the DNA is TGTGCCAGCAGCCCTGAGAGGGCGGGGCAGCCCCAGCATTTT.